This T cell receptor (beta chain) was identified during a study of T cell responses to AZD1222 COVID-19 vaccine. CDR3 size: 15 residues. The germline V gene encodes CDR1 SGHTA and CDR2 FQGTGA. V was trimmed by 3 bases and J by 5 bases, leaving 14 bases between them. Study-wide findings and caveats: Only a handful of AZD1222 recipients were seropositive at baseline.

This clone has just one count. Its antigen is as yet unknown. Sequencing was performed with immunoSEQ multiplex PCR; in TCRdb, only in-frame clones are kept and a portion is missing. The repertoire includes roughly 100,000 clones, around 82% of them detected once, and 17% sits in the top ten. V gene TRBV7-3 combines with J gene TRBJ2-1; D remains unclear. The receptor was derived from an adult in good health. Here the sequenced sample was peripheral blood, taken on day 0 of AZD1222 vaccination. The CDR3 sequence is CASSFSHRLHNEQFF. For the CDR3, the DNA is TGTGCCAGCAGCTTTTCGCACAGACTCCACAATGAGCAGTTCTTC.